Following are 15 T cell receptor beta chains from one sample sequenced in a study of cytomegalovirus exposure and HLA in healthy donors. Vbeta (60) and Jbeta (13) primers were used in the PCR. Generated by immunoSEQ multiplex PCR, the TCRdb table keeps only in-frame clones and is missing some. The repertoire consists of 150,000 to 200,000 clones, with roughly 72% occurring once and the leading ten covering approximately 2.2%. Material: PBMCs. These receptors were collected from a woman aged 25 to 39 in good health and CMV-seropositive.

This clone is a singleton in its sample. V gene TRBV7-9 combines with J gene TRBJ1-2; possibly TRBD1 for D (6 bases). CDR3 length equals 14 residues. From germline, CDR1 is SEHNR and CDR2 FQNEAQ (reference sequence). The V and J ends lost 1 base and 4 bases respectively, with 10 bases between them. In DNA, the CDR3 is TGTGCCAGCAGCTTAGAGGCGGACAGCTATGGCTACACCTTC. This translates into CASSLEADSYGYTF.

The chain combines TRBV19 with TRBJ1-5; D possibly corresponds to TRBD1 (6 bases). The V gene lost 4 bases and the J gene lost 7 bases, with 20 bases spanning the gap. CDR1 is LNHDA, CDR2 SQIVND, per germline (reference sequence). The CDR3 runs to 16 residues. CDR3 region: CASSTEQHRAGQPQHF. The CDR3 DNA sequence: TGTGCCAGTAGTACGGAACAGCACAGGGCCGGCCAGCCCCAGCATTTT.

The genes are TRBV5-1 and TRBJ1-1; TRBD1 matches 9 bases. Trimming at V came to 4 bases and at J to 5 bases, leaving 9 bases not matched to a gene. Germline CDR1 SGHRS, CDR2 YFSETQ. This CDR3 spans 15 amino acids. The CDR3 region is CASSTGQGRGTEAFF. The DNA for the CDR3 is TGCGCCAGCAGCACGGGACAGGGTCGAGGGACTGAAGCTTTCTTT.

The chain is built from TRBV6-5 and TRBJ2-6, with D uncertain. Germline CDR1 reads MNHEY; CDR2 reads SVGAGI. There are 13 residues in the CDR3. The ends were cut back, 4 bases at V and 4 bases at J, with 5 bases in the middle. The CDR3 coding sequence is TGTGCCAGCAGTTCTTTCGGGGCCAACGTCCTGACTTTC. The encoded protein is CASSSFGANVLTF.

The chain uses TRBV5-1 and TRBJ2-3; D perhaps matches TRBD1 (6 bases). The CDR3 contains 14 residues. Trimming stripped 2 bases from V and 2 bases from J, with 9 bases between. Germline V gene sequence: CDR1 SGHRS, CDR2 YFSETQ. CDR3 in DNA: TGCGCCAGCAGCTTCGGACAGACCACAGATACGCAGTATTTT. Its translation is CASSFGQTTDTQYF.

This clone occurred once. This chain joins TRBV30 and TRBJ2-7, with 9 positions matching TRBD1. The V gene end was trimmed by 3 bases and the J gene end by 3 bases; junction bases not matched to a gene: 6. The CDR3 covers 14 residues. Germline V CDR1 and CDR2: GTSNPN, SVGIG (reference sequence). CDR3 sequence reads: CAWSGWDRDYEQYF. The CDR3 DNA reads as TGTGCCTGGAGCGGATGGGACAGGGACTACGAGCAGTACTTC. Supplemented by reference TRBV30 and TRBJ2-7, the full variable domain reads SQTIHQWPATLVQPVGSPLSLECTVEGTSNPNLYWYRQAAGRGLQLLFYSVGIGQISSEVPQNLSASRPQDRQFILSSKKLLLSDSGFYLCAWSGWDRDYEQYFGPGTRLTVT.

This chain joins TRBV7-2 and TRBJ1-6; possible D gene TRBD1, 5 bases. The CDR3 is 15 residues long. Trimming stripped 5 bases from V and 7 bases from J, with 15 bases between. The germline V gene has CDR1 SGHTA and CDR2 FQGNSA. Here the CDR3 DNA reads TGTGCCAGCAGCACGGGCGCGGGGGAAAATTCACCCCTCCACTTT. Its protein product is CASSTGAGENSPLHF.

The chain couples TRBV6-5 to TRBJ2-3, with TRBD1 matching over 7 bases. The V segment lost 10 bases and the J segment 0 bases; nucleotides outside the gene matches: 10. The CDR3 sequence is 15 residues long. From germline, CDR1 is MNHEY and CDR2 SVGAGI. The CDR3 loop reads CATRKQGSSTDTQYF. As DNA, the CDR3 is TGTGCCACGCGAAAACAGGGGAGTAGCACAGATACGCAGTATTTT.

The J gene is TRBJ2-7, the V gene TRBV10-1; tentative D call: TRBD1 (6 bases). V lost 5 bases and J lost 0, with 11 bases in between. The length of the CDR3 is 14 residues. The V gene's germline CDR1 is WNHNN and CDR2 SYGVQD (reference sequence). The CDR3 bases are TGCGCCAGCAGTCCCACAGGGAGCTCCTACGAGCAGTACTTC. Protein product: CASSPTGSSYEQYF.

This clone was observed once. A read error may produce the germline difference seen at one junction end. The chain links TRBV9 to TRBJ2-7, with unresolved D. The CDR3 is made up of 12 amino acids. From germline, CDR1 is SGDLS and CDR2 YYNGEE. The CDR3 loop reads CASSPEESEQYF. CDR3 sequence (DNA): TGTGCCAGCAGCCCCGAGGAGAGTGAGCAATACTTC.

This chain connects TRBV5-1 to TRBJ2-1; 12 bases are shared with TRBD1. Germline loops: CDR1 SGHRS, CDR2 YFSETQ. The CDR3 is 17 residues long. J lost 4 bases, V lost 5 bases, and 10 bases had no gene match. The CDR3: CASRAGTGGPEYNEQFF. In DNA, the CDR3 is TGCGCCAGCAGAGCCGGGACAGGGGGCCCTGAGTACAATGAGCAGTTCTTC.

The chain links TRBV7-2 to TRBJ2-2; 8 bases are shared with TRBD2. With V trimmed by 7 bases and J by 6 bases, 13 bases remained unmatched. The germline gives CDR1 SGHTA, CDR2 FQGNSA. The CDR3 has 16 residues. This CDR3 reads CASILGSGRDAGELFF. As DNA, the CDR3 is TGTGCCAGCATATTGGGCTCCGGGAGGGACGCCGGGGAGCTGTTTTTT.

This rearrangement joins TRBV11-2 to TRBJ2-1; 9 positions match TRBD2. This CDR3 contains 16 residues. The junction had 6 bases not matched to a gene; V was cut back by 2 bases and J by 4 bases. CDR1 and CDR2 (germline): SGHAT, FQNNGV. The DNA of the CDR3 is TGTGCCAGCAGCTTATACGTTAGCGGGGGATACAATGAGCAGTTCTTC. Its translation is CASSLYVSGGYNEQFF.

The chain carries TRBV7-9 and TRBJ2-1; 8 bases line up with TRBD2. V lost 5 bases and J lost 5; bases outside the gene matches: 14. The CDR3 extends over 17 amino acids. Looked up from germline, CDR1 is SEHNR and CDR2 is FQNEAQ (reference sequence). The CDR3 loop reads CASSPSHGGRNHNEQFF. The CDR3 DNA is TGTGCCAGCAGCCCTTCACATGGCGGGAGGAATCACAATGAGCAGTTCTTC.

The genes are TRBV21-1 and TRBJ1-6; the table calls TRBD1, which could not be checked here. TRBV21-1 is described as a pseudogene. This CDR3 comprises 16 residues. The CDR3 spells CASIGQGAFHNSPLHF. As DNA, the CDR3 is TGTGCCAGCATAGGACAGGGGGCCTTCCATAATTCACCCCTCCACTTT.